The TCR beta chain under discussion was sequenced for a study of chemoradiotherapy in HPV16-positive cancers. The CDR3 has 16 residues. Germline lookup yields CDR1 SGHTA and CDR2 FQGTGA. The V and J ends lost 2 bases and 3 bases respectively, with 16 bases between them. Profiled with immunoSEQ multiplex PCR; TCRdb holds only in-frame clones, not every one. Among around 30,000 clones listed, about 90% were seen once. Samples were taken several times over chemoradiotherapy. Specimen: blood, collected from a patient who underwent chemoradiotherapy. The source of this sequence is a human donor with HPV-associated anogenital cancer. The V and J genes are TRBV7-3 and TRBJ1-2, with D perhaps matching TRBD1 (6 bases). Written as DNA, the CDR3 is TGTGCCAGCAGCTTAGCTAGACAGGTTTGGGACTATGGCTACACCTTC. Residues: CASSLARQVWDYGYTF.